The sequence of this T cell receptor (beta chain) was determined in a study of human T cells and chemical hapten exposure. The time point was: patch test 2, 6 weeks after DPC sensitization. The treatment denotes: therapeutic diphenylcyclopropenone sensitization with weekly scalp DPC. This CDR3 has 14 residues. V dropped 3 bases and J dropped 14; count of bases not matched to a gene: 12. Germline values: CDR1 SNHLY, CDR2 FYNNEI. The study used a library that attached unique molecular identifiers to individual cDNA molecules. MiXCR was run by TCRdb on the RACE reads, yielding one entry per CDR3 protein. Among just over 350,000 distinct CDR3 sequences listed, around 6% were seen once.

The sequence was obtained from a young woman with alopecia areata. Some clones in this sample may be carry-over from other donors' samples. The rearrangement links TRBV2 to TRBJ2-4; TRBD1 matches at 8 bases. Sequenced material: whole blood, taken in connection with sensitization to the hapten diphenylcyclopropenone (DPC). The CDR3 is CASSERDRSPREYF. DNA of the CDR3: TGTGCCAGCAGTGAGAGGGACAGGAGCCCTCGGGAGTACTTC.